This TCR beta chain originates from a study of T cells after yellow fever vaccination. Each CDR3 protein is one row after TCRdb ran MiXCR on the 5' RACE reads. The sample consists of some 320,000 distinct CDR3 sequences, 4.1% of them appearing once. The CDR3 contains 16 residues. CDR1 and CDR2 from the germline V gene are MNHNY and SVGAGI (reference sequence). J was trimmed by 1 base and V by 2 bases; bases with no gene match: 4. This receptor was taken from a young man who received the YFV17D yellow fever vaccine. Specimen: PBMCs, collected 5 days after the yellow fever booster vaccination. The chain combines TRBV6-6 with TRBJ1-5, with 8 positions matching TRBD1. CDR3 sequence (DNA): TGTGCCAGCAGTTACAAACAGGGGGTAAGCAATCAGCCCCAGCATTTT. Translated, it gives CASSYKQGVSNQPQHF.